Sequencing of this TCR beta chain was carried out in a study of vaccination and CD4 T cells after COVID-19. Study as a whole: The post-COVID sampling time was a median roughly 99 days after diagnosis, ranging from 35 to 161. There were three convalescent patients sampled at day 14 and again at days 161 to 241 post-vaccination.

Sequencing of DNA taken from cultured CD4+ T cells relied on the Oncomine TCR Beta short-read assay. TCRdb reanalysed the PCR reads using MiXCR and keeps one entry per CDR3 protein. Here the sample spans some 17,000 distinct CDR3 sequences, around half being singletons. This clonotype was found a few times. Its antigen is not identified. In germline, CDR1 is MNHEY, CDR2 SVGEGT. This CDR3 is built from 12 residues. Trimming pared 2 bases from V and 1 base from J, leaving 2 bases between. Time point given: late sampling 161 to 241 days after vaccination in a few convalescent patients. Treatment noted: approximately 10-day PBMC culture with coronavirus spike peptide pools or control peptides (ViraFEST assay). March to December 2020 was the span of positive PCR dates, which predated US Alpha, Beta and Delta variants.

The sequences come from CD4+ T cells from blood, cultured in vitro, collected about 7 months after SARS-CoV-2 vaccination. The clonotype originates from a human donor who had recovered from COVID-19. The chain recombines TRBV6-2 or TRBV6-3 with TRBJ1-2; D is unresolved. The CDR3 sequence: CASSYGNYGYTF. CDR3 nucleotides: TGTGCCAGCAGTTACGGTAACTATGGCTACACCTTC.